These T cell receptor beta chains were read from a single sample in a study of T cell responses to AZD1222 COVID-19 vaccine. TCRdb's copy holds only in-frame clones and misses some; the assay was immunoSEQ multiplex PCR. This sample carries roughly 92,000 clones, around 90% of them seen once, and the ten largest clones take around 5%. The sequencing used peripheral blood, collected 28 days after the second AZD1222 dose. The receptors come from an adult who received the AZD1222 COVID-19 vaccine. CDR3s include the opening cysteine and the closing phenylalanine or tryptophan. D genes are given only for firm matches. Expanded clones get a size class; other rows say once, few or many, or leave the size out.

V gene	J gene	clone size	D gene	CDR3 DNA	CDR3 protein
TRBV18	TRBJ2-3	once	-	TGTGCCAGCTCACCACAGGACTACCCAGATACGCAGTATTTT	CASSPQDYPDTQYF
TRBV30	TRBJ1-5	-	-	TGTGCCTGGAGTGATGGCAATCAGCCCCAGCATTTT	CAWSDGNQPQHF
TRBV2	TRBJ1-5	-	TRBD1	TGTGCCAGCAGATCGACAGGGTCTCAGCCCCAGCATTTT	CASRSTGSQPQHF
TRBV15	TRBJ1-1	-	TRBD1	TGTGCCACCAGCAGAGACCGGGACAGGGTCACTGAAGCTTTCTTT	CATSRDRDRVTEAFF
TRBV5-1	TRBJ2-5	-	-	TGCGCCAGCAGCTTGGTGACAGGACAAGAGACCCAGTACTTC	CASSLVTGQETQYF
TRBV12-3/TRBV12-4	TRBJ1-1	-	-	TGTGCCAGCAGAACCCAGGGGTACACTGAAGCTTTCTTT	CASRTQGYTEAFF
TRBV20-1	TRBJ2-7	-	TRBD1	TGCAGTGCTAGTTCCATTTTCCGGGACAGGAGCTCCTACGAGCAGTACTTC	CSASSIFRDRSSYEQYF
TRBV29-1	TRBJ2-3	-	-	TGCAGCGTTGCAGGCCTACTGGCGCCCACAGATACGCAGTATTTT	CSVAGLLAPTDTQYF
TRBV6-5	TRBJ1-4	-	-	TGTGCCAGCAGTCGTACCAGACAGAAGGAGGAAAAACTGTTTTTT	CASSRTRQKEEKLFF
TRBV3-1/TRBV3-2	TRBJ2-5	-	TRBD2	TGTGCCAGCAGCGCGCGCCCAACTAGCGGGGGGGCGGAGGAGACCCAGTACTTC	CASSARPTSGGAEETQYF
TRBV5-1	TRBJ2-2	-	-	TGCGCCAGCAAATCCGGGATAACGAACACCGGGGAGCTGTTTTTT	CASKSGITNTGELFF
TRBV7-8	TRBJ1-5	-	-	TGTGCCAGCAGCATGACAGAACAAGGTCAGCCCCAGCATTTT	CASSMTEQGQPQHF
TRBV7-2	TRBJ1-5	-	TRBD1	TGTGCCAGCAGCTTAGGGGGACGACAGGGTGGGCAGCCCCAGCATTTT	CASSLGGRQGGQPQHF
TRBV5-4	TRBJ1-1	-	TRBD1	TGTGCCAGCAGATCCGGGACAGGGACCTTCACTGAAGCTTTCTTT	CASRSGTGTFTEAFF
TRBV6-5	TRBJ2-2	-	TRBD1	TGTGCCAGCAGTTTTGAGGGGGCTGGATCCGGGGAGCTGTTTTTT	CASSFEGAGSGELFF
TRBV25-1	TRBJ1-1	-	-	TGTGCCAGCAGTGAACCCGCGGGCAGAACGAACACTGAAGCTTTCTTT	CASSEPAGRTNTEAFF
TRBV10-2	TRBJ1-3	once	-	TGCGCCAGCAGAGTGACAGCGAACTCTGGAAACACCATATATTTT	CASRVTANSGNTIYF
TRBV19	TRBJ1-2	few	-	TGTGCCAGTATGCGGGTTTCAAGTTTGGACTATGGCTACACCTTC	CASMRVSSLDYGYTF
TRBV6-6	TRBJ1-3	once	-	TGTGCCAGCAGTCCGAACTCAGGGTCTGGAAACACCATATATTTT	CASSPNSGSGNTIYF
TRBV30	TRBJ1-1	large	-	TGTGCCTGGGACGGGCGGAACACTGAAGCTTTCTTT	CAWDGRNTEAFF
TRBV7-9	TRBJ2-7	-	TRBD1	TGTGCCAGCAGCCAACAGGGGCACGAGCAGTACTTC	CASSQQGHEQYF
TRBV11-2	TRBJ1-3	-	-	TGTGCCACCCTGAGCGGCGCCTCTGGAAACACCATATATTTT	CATLSGASGNTIYF